This TCR beta chain was profiled in a study of neoadjuvant anti-PD-1 for oral cavity cancer. Trimming removed 7 bases at V and 0 bases at J, with 13 bases between. Germline V gives CDR1 MNHNS, CDR2 SASEGT. CDR3 length equals 15 residues. Profiled with immunoSEQ multiplex PCR; TCRdb holds only in-frame clones, not every one. This sample carries about 15,000 clones, about 61% of them seen once, and the ten largest clones take approximately 2.8%. The patients had HPV-negative, locally advanced oral cavity squamous cell carcinoma. The V and J genes are TRBV6-1 and TRBJ1-3; a possible D gene is TRBD1 (5 bases). The TCR originated in a person aged 35-79 years with oral cavity squamous cell carcinoma. The source was PBMCs, collected before nivolumab (anti-PD-1) treatment. The CDR3 sequence is CASTLGTDSGNTIYF. The DNA of the CDR3 is TGTGCCAGCACCCTAGGGACGGACTCTGGAAACACCATATATTTT.